This T cell receptor beta chain appears in the sequencing data of a study of T cells in Graves' hyperthyroidism and ophthalmopathy. A sample of blood taken at first hyperthyroidism diagnosis preceded any ophthalmopathy symptoms. The CDR3 regions of TCR beta were amplified from RNA transcripts. When the TCR CDR3 underwent first-round RT-PCR, the HTBI primer set was used. Via MiXCR, TCRdb re-called the multiplex PCR reads, giving one row per CDR3 protein. The sample holds roughly 580,000 distinct CDR3 sequences, 11% to 15% seen once. The CDR3 consists of 14 residues. Germline V gene sequence: CDR1 SEHNR, CDR2 FQNEAQ (reference sequence). Trimming stripped 5 bases from V and 9 bases from J, with 17 bases between. This clonotype appeared many times.

Input material: blood. The receptor's source is a woman aged 25 to 39 with Graves' hyperthyroidism that later progressed to Graves' ophthalmopathy. J is TRBJ1-5 and V is TRBV7-9; D is perhaps TRBD1 (5 bases). The CDR3 coding sequence is TGTGCCAGCAGCCGGGACGGCCCTCAAGGGCCCCAGCATTTT. Translation gives CASSRDGPQGPQHF.